The 2 T cell receptor beta chains below were found in one sample sequenced in a study of radiation and T cells in renal cell carcinoma. Treatment meaning: treatment-naive control, cytoreductive nephrectomy. Sequenced by immunoSEQ multiplex PCR; TCRdb stores in-frame clones only, minus some. The table includes around 16,000 clones, roughly 60% detected once. Source: tumor tissue, taken from a patient whose treatment was nephrectomy without radiotherapy. The receptors stem from a man between 35 and 55 years old with renal cell carcinoma.

The V and J genes are TRBV7-2 and TRBJ1-6; TRBD1 might be the D (5 bases). The CDR3 is 15 residues long. CDR1 is SGHTA, CDR2 FQGNSA, per germline. V was pared by 6 bases and J by 5 bases, with 14 bases between. CDR3 sequence reads: CASSGTGINNSPLHF. The CDR3 DNA is TGTGCCAGCAGTGGGACGGGAATCAATAATTCACCCCTCCACTTT.

The count of this clone is one. This chain uses TRBV6-5 with TRBJ1-1, with unresolved D. The ends were cut back, 5 bases at V and 7 bases at J, with 11 bases in the middle. Germline CDR1 MNHEY, CDR2 SVGAGI. The CDR3 is 12 residues long. CDR3 protein: CASSRSNGEAFF. The DNA of the CDR3 is TGTGCCAGCAGTCGCAGTAATGGTGAAGCTTTCTTT.